The 17 T cell receptor beta chains below were found in one sample sequenced in a study of T-cell reconstitution after alpha-beta-depleted transplantation in children. The TCRbeta library incorporated unique molecular identifiers. One entry per CDR3 protein results from TCRdb running MiXCR on the PCR reads. The data show over 120,000 distinct CDR3 sequences, with 8.8% seen just once and less than 20% held by the top ten. The sequencing used PBMCs, mostly from graft donor cells, collected 180 days after TCRalphabeta/CD19-depleted stem cell transplant. The receptors stem from a female patient aged 2 to 10 who had a stem cell transplant for congenital amegakaryocytic thrombocytopenia, so the T cells may come from the graft donor.

This clonotype was recorded many times. The V and J genes are TRBV18 and TRBJ2-1; 10 nucleotides line up with TRBD2. Germline V gene data show CDR1 as KGHSH and CDR2 as LQKENI. J gave up 7 bases and V 3 bases, and 15 bases lay outside the gene matches. CDR3 length: 18 residues. The DNA for the CDR3 is TGTGCCAGCTCACCCCTATTCCCAACTAGCGGGATGGCAAATGAGCAGTTCTTC. Amino acids: CASSPLFPTSGMANEQFF.

This clonotype was seen ten or more times. V gene TRBV5-1 combines with J gene TRBJ2-2, with 10 bases fitting TRBD1. This CDR3 has 15 amino acids. In germline, CDR1 is SGHRS, CDR2 YFSETQ. V lost 6 bases to trimming and J lost 3 bases; unmatched junction nucleotides: 5. CDR3 residues: CASNRDRGHTGELFF. The CDR3 DNA sequence: TGCGCCAGCAACCGGGACAGGGGTCACACCGGGGAGCTGTTTTTT. Full variable domain (missing parts from reference TRBV5-1 and TRBJ2-2): KAGVTQTPRYLIKTRGQQVTLSCSPISGHRSVSWYQQTPGQGLQFLFEYFSETQRNKGNFPGRFSGRQFSNSRSEMNVSTLELGDSALYLCASNRDRGHTGELFFGEGSRLTVL.

The chain has TRBV4-3 and TRBJ1-4, with 7 positions matching TRBD1. V lost 4 bases to trimming and J lost 5 bases; unmatched junction nucleotides: 7. CDR1 and CDR2 (germline): LGHNA, YSLEER. The CDR3 covers 15 residues. CDR3 protein: CASSRDHRGNEKLFF. CDR3 nucleotides: TGCGCCAGCAGCCGCGATCACAGGGGAAATGAAAAACTGTTTTTT.

The chain employs TRBV12-3 or TRBV12-4 and TRBJ2-1, with D possibly being TRBD2 (5 bases). Trimming took off 2 bases at V and 9 bases at J, with 23 bases between the two ends. The CDR3 spans 17 residues. The CDR3 DNA sequence: TGTGCCAGCAGTTTATATGGAGATCGTGCGAGGAGGAGTGAGCAGTTCTTC. Its translation is CASSLYGDRARRSEQFF.

This clonotype was detected many times. The chain is built from TRBV6-2 or TRBV6-3 and TRBJ2-3, with D unclear. The CDR3 length is 15 residues. The germline V gene has CDR1 MNHEY and CDR2 SVGEGT. The V gene lost 4 bases and the J gene lost 3 bases, with 14 bases spanning the gap. The CDR3 bases are TGTGCCAGCAGTTGGGGTTCCAGCAGGACAGATACGCAGTATTTT. Translation: CASSWGSSRTDTQYF.

This clonotype appeared many times. The chain combines TRBV20-1 with TRBJ2-3; no clear D gene. The ends were cut back, 3 bases at V and 6 bases at J, with 13 bases in the middle. Germline V gene lookup returns CDR1 DFQATT and CDR2 SNEGSKA (reference sequence). CDR3 length: 13 residues. The CDR3 sequence: CSARAIVRDTQYF. As DNA, the CDR3 is TGCAGTGCTAGGGCGATCGTTCGGGATACGCAGTATTTT.

This clonotype came up many times. The chain links TRBV7-6 to TRBJ1-4; no reliable D call. This CDR3 region has 16 residues. Germline V gives CDR1 SGHVS, CDR2 FNYEAQ. V lost 5 bases and J lost 4, with 17 bases in between. CDR3 nucleotides: TGTGCCAGCAGCCCCCGCCGGGAGCGTAGTAATGAAAAACTGTTTTTT. Its translation is CASSPRRERSNEKLFF. Full variable domain (missing parts from reference TRBV7-6 and TRBJ1-4): GAGVSQSPRYKVTKRGQDVALRCDPISGHVSLYWYRQALGQGPEFLTYFNYEAQQDKSGLPNDRFSAERPEGSISTLTIQRTEQRDSAMYRCASSPRRERSNEKLFFGSGTQLSVL.

The chain combines TRBV7-9 with TRBJ2-5, with D maybe TRBD2 (5 bases). With 8 bases removed from V and 3 bases from J, the gap between germline ends came to 10 bases. Germline loops: CDR1 SEHNR, CDR2 FQNEAQ (reference sequence). CDR3 length: 12 amino acids. CDR3 DNA sequence: TGTGCCAGCGGGTACGGGGAAGAGACCCAGTACTTC. It specifies CASGYGEETQYF. The whole variable domain, remainder taken from reference TRBV7-9 and TRBJ2-5, is DTGVSQNPRHKITKRGQNVTFRCDPISEHNRLYWYRQTLGQGPEFLTYFQNEAQLEKSRLLSDRFSAERPKGSFSTLEIQRTEQGDSAMYLCASGYGEETQYFGPGTRLLVL.

The chain employs TRBV9 and TRBJ2-3, with 8 nucleotides matching TRBD2. Germline lookup yields CDR1 SGDLS and CDR2 YYNGEE. The length of the CDR3 is 17 residues. V lost 3 bases, J lost 2 bases, and 11 bases stayed unmatched. The CDR3 region has the DNA TGTGCCAGCAGCGGCCGGGGGGGCCAAACTGCCACAGATACGCAGTATTTT. The encoded protein is CASSGRGGQTATDTQYF.

V gene TRBV20-1 combines with J gene TRBJ2-7; maybe TRBD2 (7 bases). The CDR3 length is 15 residues. Germline V lookup: CDR1 DFQATT, CDR2 SNEGSKA (reference sequence). V was clipped by 3 bases and J by 3 bases, with 18 bases between them. CDR3 loop: CSASRGGASIYEQYF. The CDR3 coding sequence is TGCAGTGCTAGTCGAGGGGGGGCCTCTATCTACGAGCAGTACTTC.

For this clonotype: One end of the junction is discordant with germline, which a read error may explain. J is TRBJ2-6 and V is TRBV13; D is perhaps TRBD1 or TRBD2 (5 bases each). This CDR3 has 16 residues. The germline V gene encodes CDR1 PRHDT and CDR2 FYEKMQ (reference sequence). This chain's CDR3 is CASSPLGVPGANGLTF. CDR3 coding DNA: TGTGCCAGCAGCCCCCTGGGGGTGCCTGGGGCCAACGGCCTGACTTTC.

Ten or more counts support this clonotype. The chain employs TRBV28 and TRBJ2-5, with unresolved D. The V gene lost 2 bases and the J gene lost 5 bases, with 12 bases spanning the gap. The CDR3 is made up of 14 amino acids. Germline V gives CDR1 MDHEN, CDR2 SYDVKM. This CDR3 is CASSLVPHTETQYF. In nucleotides, the CDR3 is TGTGCCAGCAGTTTAGTTCCCCACACGGAGACCCAGTACTTC.

This clonotype was observed at least ten times. This rearrangement joins TRBV5-1 to TRBJ2-7, with 10 nucleotides matching TRBD1. CDR1 is SGHRS, CDR2 YFSETQ, per germline. The CDR3 covers 15 residues. Unmatched junction bases numbered 5, after V lost 0 bases and J lost 5 bases. The CDR3 sequence is CASSLVGDRGNEQYF. CDR3 nucleotides: TGCGCCAGCAGCTTGGTTGGGGACAGGGGCAACGAGCAGTACTTC.

There are many counts of this clonotype. CDR3 residues: CASRADVSQNIQYF. The CDR3 DNA reads TGTGCCAGCAGGGCGGACGTTAGCCAAAACATTCAGTACTTC. This chain connects TRBV6-1 to TRBJ2-4; no clear D gene. With 6 bases removed from V and 5 bases from J, the gap between germline ends came to 14 bases. Germline V lookup: CDR1 MNHNS, CDR2 SASEGT. This CDR3 is built from 14 residues.

This clonotype was seen many times. CDR3 amino acids: CASSPILGQGASEAFF. In DNA, the CDR3 is TGTGCCAGCAGCCCGATCTTGGGACAGGGGGCATCTGAAGCTTTCTTT. This rearrangement joins TRBV9 to TRBJ1-1, with 12 bases lining up with TRBD1. The V segment lost 4 bases and the J segment 6 bases; nucleotides outside the gene matches: 10. The CDR3 is 16 amino acids. Germline assignment: CDR1 SGDLS and CDR2 YYNGEE.

This clonotype was counted at least ten times. The chain uses TRBV27 and TRBJ2-3; 7 bases fit TRBD1. In germline, CDR1 is MNHEY, CDR2 SMNVEV (reference sequence). The CDR3 contains 14 residues. Unmatched junction bases numbered 8, after V lost 7 bases and J lost 4 bases. The CDR3, as DNA: TGTGCCAGCAACGACAGGGTACGGGCAGATACGCAGTATTTT. As protein: CASNDRVRADTQYF.

By sample fraction, this clonotype is medium-sized. The chain carries TRBV19 and TRBJ1-2; the D is unclear. In germline, CDR1 is LNHDA, CDR2 SQIVND (reference sequence). Trimming removed 11 bases at V and 0 bases at J, with 22 bases between. The CDR3 spans 16 residues. CDR3 nucleotides: TGTGCCTCCTCCCCGGGTGCAGGAACAGCTAACTATGGCTACACCTTC. Translation: CASSPGAGTANYGYTF.